A selection of T cell receptor beta chains follows, all from one sample in a study of T cell changes during pregnancy in multiple sclerosis. Profiled with immunoSEQ multiplex PCR; TCRdb holds only in-frame clones, not every one. The sample lists about 44,000 clones, around 93% seen once, with approximately 0.5% in the top ten. The starting material was CD4+ T cells from peripheral blood mononuclear cells, obtained in the third trimester of pregnancy. These receptor sequences come from a female donor with multiple sclerosis, enrolled in a pregnancy study. CDR3s include the opening cysteine and the closing phenylalanine or tryptophan. The order of the fields is J gene, D gene, V gene, clone size, CDR3 protein, CDR3 DNA. A D gene is named only where the DNA matches it firmly. Size values are once, few and many counts, or a class for expanded clones, and some rows have none.

J: TRBJ2-7
D: TRBD2
V: TRBV6-1
size: -
CDR3: CASRRLAGGPNEQYF
DNA: TGTGCCAGCAGAAGACTAGCGGGAGGGCCCAACGAGCAGTACTTC

J: TRBJ1-1
D: TRBD1
V: TRBV25-1
size: few
CDR3: CATIQMTGPNTEAFF
DNA: TGTGCCACTATACAAATGACAGGGCCAAACACTGAAGCTTTCTTT

J: TRBJ2-3
D: TRBD1
V: TRBV14
size: -
CDR3: CASSHLQGVADTQYF
DNA: TGTGCCAGCAGCCATTTACAGGGGGTGGCAGATACGCAGTATTTT

J: TRBJ2-7
D: TRBD2
V: TRBV27
size: -
CDR3: CASSPTLLAGNHEQYF
DNA: TGTGCCAGCAGTCCCACCTTACTAGCGGGAAACCACGAGCAGTACTTC

J: TRBJ2-1
D: TRBD2
V: TRBV14
size: -
CDR3: CASSHRLAGGGNEQFF
DNA: TGTGCCAGCAGCCACCGACTAGCGGGAGGGGGAAATGAGCAGTTCTTC

J: TRBJ2-5
D: -
V: TRBV7-2
size: -
CDR3: CASSSPRQGETQYF
DNA: TGTGCCAGCAGCTCCCCGCGCCAGGGGGAGACCCAGTACTTC

J: TRBJ2-7
D: TRBD1
V: TRBV25-1
size: once
CDR3: CASSSRWDSLYEQYF
DNA: TGTGCCAGCAGCTCGAGGTGGGACAGCCTCTACGAGCAGTACTTC

J: TRBJ1-2
D: -
V: TRBV7-9
size: -
CDR3: CATLDYGYTF
DNA: TGTGCCACCCTAGATTATGGCTACACCTTC

J: TRBJ1-3
D: TRBD1
V: TRBV7-7
size: -
CDR3: CASSAGTGGNTIYF
DNA: TGTGCTAGCAGCGCCGGGACAGGGGGAAACACCATATATTTT

J: TRBJ2-2
D: -
V: TRBV5-8
size: -
CDR3: CASSGQLMFGELFF
DNA: TGTGCCAGCAGCGGACAGCTGATGTTCGGGGAGCTGTTTTTT

J: TRBJ2-7
D: -
V: TRBV5-4
size: -
CDR3: CASSLDREQQYF
DNA: TGTGCCAGCAGCTTGGACAGGGAACAGCAGTACTTC

J: TRBJ1-2
D: -
V: TRBV19
size: -
CDR3: CASSIERYRYYGYTF
DNA: TGTGCCAGTAGTATAGAACGCTACAGATACTATGGCTACACCTTC

J: TRBJ2-1
D: TRBD2
V: TRBV30
size: -
CDR3: CACYGLAGGEQFF
DNA: TGTGCCTGCTATGGACTAGCGGGAGGGGAGCAGTTCTTC

J: TRBJ2-7
D: -
V: TRBV7-9
size: -
CDR3: CASSSFVGAYEQYF
DNA: TGTGCCAGCAGCTCCTTCGTCGGGGCCTACGAGCAGTACTTC

J: TRBJ2-7
D: -
V: TRBV11-3
size: -
CDR3: CASSKPTANSYEQYF
DNA: TGTGCCAGCAGCAAACCGACAGCAAACTCCTACGAGCAGTACTTC

J: TRBJ2-7
D: TRBD1
V: TRBV27
size: -
CDR3: CASRGGTGAYEQYF
DNA: TGTGCCAGCAGAGGTGGGACAGGGGCCTACGAGCAGTACTTC

J: TRBJ2-7
D: TRBD1
V: TRBV4-2
size: -
CDR3: CASSQEAGTGVIYEQYF
DNA: TGTGCCAGCAGCCAAGAGGCCGGGACAGGTGTAATCTACGAGCAGTACTTC

J: TRBJ2-7
D: TRBD1
V: TRBV29-1
size: -
CDR3: CSGSTGGRNEQYF
DNA: TGCAGCGGATCAACAGGGGGAAGGAACGAGCAGTACTTC

J: TRBJ2-7
D: TRBD2
V: TRBV9
size: -
CDR3: CASSPQTSGSYEQYF
DNA: TGTGCCAGCAGCCCCCAGACTAGCGGGAGTTACGAGCAGTACTTC

J: TRBJ1-1
D: TRBD1
V: TRBV27
size: -
CDR3: CASKGAGGPNTEAFF
DNA: TGTGCCAGCAAGGGGGCGGGGGGGCCGAACACTGAAGCTTTCTTT

J: TRBJ2-1
D: TRBD1
V: TRBV19
size: -
CDR3: CASSNPTGGASKIF
DNA: TGTGCCAGTAGTAATCCGACAGGGGGCGCCAGTAAAATCTTC

J: TRBJ2-3
D: TRBD2
V: TRBV7-2
size: -
CDR3: CASSPTRAGVADTQYF
DNA: TGTGCCAGCAGCCCGACTCGAGCGGGAGTCGCAGATACGCAGTATTTT

J: TRBJ2-6
D: -
V: TRBV19
size: -
CDR3: CASSMGQASGANVLTF
DNA: TGTGCCAGTAGTATGGGGCAGGCCTCTGGGGCCAACGTCCTGACTTTC

J: TRBJ2-3
D: -
V: TRBV28
size: -
CDR3: CASSPALRDTQYF
DNA: TGTGCCAGCAGTCCCGCTTTACGGGATACGCAGTATTTT

J: TRBJ2-3
D: TRBD1
V: TRBV6-1
size: once
CDR3: CASRTGGRRADTQYF
DNA: TGTGCCAGCAGAACAGGGGGCCGCAGGGCAGATACGCAGTATTTT

J: TRBJ2-2
D: TRBD2
V: TRBV7-2
size: -
CDR3: CASRGGLAGRTGELFF
DNA: TGTGCCAGCAGGGGGGGACTAGCGGGACGCACCGGGGAGCTGTTTTTT

J: TRBJ2-5
D: -
V: TRBV5-8
size: once
CDR3: CASSLGRGTQETQYF
DNA: TGTGCCAGCAGCTTGGGGCGGGGCACCCAAGAGACCCAGTACTTC

J: TRBJ1-4
D: -
V: TRBV2
size: -
CDR3: CASSVGRGGYEKLFF
DNA: TGTGCCAGCAGTGTCGGCAGGGGAGGGTATGAAAAACTGTTTTTT

J: TRBJ2-7
D: TRBD2
V: TRBV29-1
size: few
CDR3: CSVARTSPGDEQYF
DNA: TGCAGCGTTGCCCGGACTAGCCCCGGGGACGAGCAGTACTTC

J: TRBJ2-1
D: TRBD2
V: TRBV4-1
size: -
CDR3: CASSQESAGRAYNEQFF
DNA: TGCGCCAGCAGCCAAGAATCCGCCGGGAGGGCCTACAATGAGCAGTTCTTC

J: TRBJ2-5
D: TRBD2
V: TRBV4-3
size: once
CDR3: CASSQDYGLAGTETQYF
DNA: TGCGCCAGCAGCCAAGATTACGGGCTAGCGGGAACCGAGACCCAGTACTTC

J: TRBJ2-7
D: -
V: TRBV6-6
size: -
CDR3: CASSYPTGPTSYEQYF
DNA: TGTGCCAGCAGTTACCCGACAGGCCCTACCTCCTACGAGCAGTACTTC

J: TRBJ1-1
D: -
V: TRBV5-1
size: -
CDR3: CASSLDHAGTEAFF
DNA: TGCGCCAGCAGCTTGGACCACGCGGGTACTGAAGCTTTCTTT

J: TRBJ2-5
D: TRBD2
V: TRBV10-3
size: -
CDR3: CAISGGGSGDETQYF
DNA: TGTGCCATCAGTGGAGGCGGGAGTGGTGATGAGACCCAGTACTTC

J: TRBJ2-3
D: TRBD2
V: TRBV5-6
size: -
CDR3: CASSSRLAGRDTQYF
DNA: TGTGCCAGCAGCTCGAGACTAGCGGGGAGAGATACGCAGTATTTT

J: TRBJ2-7
D: -
V: TRBV6-1
size: -
CDR3: CASSEQFRREFSYEQYF
DNA: TGTGCCAGCAGTGAACAATTCCGACGGGAGTTTTCCTACGAGCAGTACTTC

J: TRBJ2-4
D: -
V: TRBV19
size: -
CDR3: CASSISGNQLAKNIQYF
DNA: TGTGCCAGTAGTATAAGCGGCAACCAACTAGCCAAAAACATTCAGTACTTC

J: TRBJ2-2
D: -
V: TRBV5-5
size: -
CDR3: CASSLHSTNTGELFF
DNA: TGTGCCAGCAGCTTGCACAGTACGAACACCGGGGAGCTGTTTTTT

J: TRBJ2-3
D: TRBD2
V: TRBV23-1
size: -
CDR3: CASSPRKAGGPDTQYF
DNA: TGCGCCAGCAGTCCCAGAAAAGCGGGAGGGCCAGATACGCAGTATTTT

J: TRBJ2-7
D: -
V: TRBV4-2
size: -
CDR3: CASSQDPPGSYEQYF
DNA: TGTGCCAGCAGCCAAGATCCCCCGGGCTCCTACGAGCAGTACTTC

J: TRBJ2-1
D: -
V: TRBV7-9
size: -
CDR3: CASSLARGRGVTYNEQFF
DNA: TGTGCCAGCAGCTTAGCTCGCGGTCGCGGAGTTACCTACAATGAGCAGTTCTTC

J: TRBJ2-4
D: -
V: TRBV19
size: -
CDR3: CASSTRDWKNIQYF
DNA: TGTGCCAGTAGTACCCGGGACTGGAAAAACATTCAGTACTTC

J: TRBJ1-2
D: TRBD1
V: TRBV7-2
size: -
CDR3: CATDRGRGYTF
DNA: TGTGCCACCGACAGGGGGCGAGGCTACACCTTC

J: TRBJ2-1
D: -
V: TRBV7-9
size: -
CDR3: CASSSIGGSYNEQFF
DNA: TGTGCCAGCAGCTCGATCGGGGGCTCCTACAATGAGCAGTTCTTC

J: TRBJ2-1
D: TRBD1
V: TRBV29-1
size: -
CDR3: CSVLTGGQSSYNEQFF
DNA: TGCAGCGTTTTAACAGGGGGACAGAGCTCCTACAATGAGCAGTTCTTC

J: TRBJ2-7
D: -
V: TRBV2
size: -
CDR3: CASSWTAPEQYF
DNA: TGTGCCAGCAGTTGGACAGCCCCCGAGCAGTACTTC

J: TRBJ2-7
D: -
V: TRBV28
size: few
CDR3: CASRPFHSGVPIHEQYF
DNA: TGTGCCAGCAGGCCATTCCATTCCGGAGTCCCTATCCACGAGCAGTACTTC

J: TRBJ1-5
D: -
V: TRBV28
size: -
CDR3: CASSPIHGSNQPQHF
DNA: TGTGCCAGCAGTCCTATACACGGGAGCAATCAGCCCCAGCATTTT

J: TRBJ2-1
D: -
V: TRBV7-3
size: -
CDR3: CASSFGGTTTDEQFF
DNA: TGTGCCAGCAGCTTTGGCGGGACGACAACAGATGAGCAGTTCTTC

J: TRBJ2-7
D: -
V: TRBV5-8
size: -
CDR3: CASTTGETDYEQYF
DNA: TGTGCCAGCACCACGGGAGAGACAGACTACGAGCAGTACTTC

J: TRBJ1-2
D: -
V: TRBV7-3
size: -
CDR3: CASSLFGGKGGYTF
DNA: TGTGCCAGCAGCTTATTCGGGGGGAAGGGGGGCTACACCTTC

J: TRBJ2-1
D: TRBD2
V: TRBV7-3
size: -
CDR3: CASSLAAGEYNEQFF
DNA: TGTGCCAGCAGCTTGGCAGCGGGAGAATACAATGAGCAGTTCTTC

J: TRBJ2-6
D: TRBD2
V: TRBV19
size: -
CDR3: CASKRASGRAVSGANVLTF
DNA: TGTGCCAGTAAACGGGCTAGCGGGAGGGCCGTCTCTGGGGCCAACGTCCTGACTTTC

J: TRBJ1-1
D: -
V: TRBV6-5
size: -
CDR3: CASSRQDIMNTEAFF
DNA: TGTGCCAGCAGCAGACAGGACATCATGAACACTGAAGCTTTCTTT

J: TRBJ1-2
D: TRBD1
V: TRBV7-2
size: -
CDR3: CASSLDGFGTDGYTF
DNA: TGTGCCAGCAGCTTAGATGGTTTTGGGACAGATGGCTACACCTTC

J: TRBJ2-3
D: TRBD2
V: TRBV29-1
size: -
CDR3: CSLLSGRAGDTQYF
DNA: TGCAGCCTTCTTAGCGGGAGGGCGGGAGATACGCAGTATTTT

J: TRBJ2-1
D: -
V: TRBV5-4
size: once
CDR3: CASSFGRRGRDNEQFF
DNA: TGTGCCAGCAGCTTTGGGAGGAGGGGGCGCGACAATGAGCAGTTCTTC

J: TRBJ1-1
D: -
V: TRBV30
size: -
CDR3: CAWSTTDRINTEAFF
DNA: TGTGCCTGGAGTACCACGGACAGAATAAACACTGAAGCTTTCTTT

J: TRBJ1-1
D: TRBD1
V: TRBV19
size: -
CDR3: CASSDRDRLNTEAFF
DNA: TGTGCCAGTAGTGACCGGGACAGGTTGAACACTGAAGCTTTCTTT

J: TRBJ2-3
D: TRBD2
V: TRBV7-2
size: -
CDR3: CASSLRLAGASADTQYF
DNA: TGTGCCAGCAGCCTTAGACTAGCGGGAGCATCAGCAGATACGCAGTATTTT